This TCR beta chain was retrieved from a study of blood T cell repertoires in COVID-19. Study overall: Samples taken during acute and convalescent COVID-19 were collected in the United States, Italy and Spain. T cells, B-cell-depleted T cells, or PBMCs supplied cDNA or gDNA.

In the study's own analysis: Counts of nucleated cells, estimated from reference gene primer amplification, were obtained. This table comes from immunoSEQ multiplex PCR, and its TCRdb copy is limited to in-frame clones, with some not included. That table supplies the V and J calls and clone size; D and trimming were determined from the DNA. The sample holds fewer than 450,000 clones, 91% seen once. The germline V gene encodes CDR1 LNHNV and CDR2 YYDKDF (reference sequence). With V trimmed by 3 bases and J by 7 bases, 2 bases remained unmatched. CDR3 size: 14 residues. The sample comprised peripheral blood. This TCR was recovered from a woman aged 18-35 years who had recovered from COVID-19. The rearrangement links TRBV15 to TRBJ2-4; 11 bases line up with TRBD1. CDR3 in DNA: TGTGCCACCAGCAGGGGGACAGGGGGGAACATTCAGTACTTC. Protein product: CATSRGTGGNIQYF.